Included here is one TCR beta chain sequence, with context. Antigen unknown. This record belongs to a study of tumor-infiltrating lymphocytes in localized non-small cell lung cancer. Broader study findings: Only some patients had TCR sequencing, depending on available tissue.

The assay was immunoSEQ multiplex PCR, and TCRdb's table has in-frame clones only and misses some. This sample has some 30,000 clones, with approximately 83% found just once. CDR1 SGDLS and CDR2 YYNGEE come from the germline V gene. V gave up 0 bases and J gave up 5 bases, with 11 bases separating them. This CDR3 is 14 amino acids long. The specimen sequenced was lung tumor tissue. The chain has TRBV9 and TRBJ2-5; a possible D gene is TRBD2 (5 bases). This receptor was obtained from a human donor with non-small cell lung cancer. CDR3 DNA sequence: TGTGCCAGCAGCGTAGACGCCAGAGGGGAGACCCAGTACTTC. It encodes CASSVDARGETQYF.